Below, 31 T cell receptor beta chains from the same sample are listed, as sequenced in a study of T cells in Graves' hyperthyroidism and ophthalmopathy. Researchers amplified the TCR beta CDR3 regions from RNA transcripts. With the HTBI primer set, the TCR CDR3 went through a first round of RT-PCR. TCRdb itself ran the multiplex PCR reads through MiXCR, one entry per CDR3 protein. Of hundreds of thousands of distinct CDR3 sequences in the sample, 45% are singletons; the top ten hold 6.5% to 9%. The source material was peripheral blood or thyroid tissue (not recorded which). The receptors stem from an adult man with Graves' disease, either hyperthyroidism or ophthalmopathy (not recorded which).

In the case of this clonotype: A much larger clone sits a single nucleotide away, making a read error possible. The rearrangement joins TRBV24-1 to TRBJ2-7, with D uncertain. Germline lookup yields CDR1 KGHDR and CDR2 SFDVKD. The CDR3 totals 12 residues. The ends were cut back, 7 bases at V and 3 bases at J, with 9 bases in the middle. The CDR3 here is CATRELGYEQYF. DNA for the CDR3: TGTGCCACCAGAGAGTTGGGCTACGAGCAGTACTTC.

The chain has TRBV20-1 and TRBJ2-7, with TRBD2 matching 8 bases. CDR3 size: 18 residues. The germline CDR1 and CDR2 sequences are DFQATT and SNEGSKA (reference sequence). J lost 2 bases, V lost 2 bases, and 17 bases had no gene match. The DNA for the CDR3 is TGCAGTGCTAGAAAAGAAAGGAGCTTAGCCGGGAGGGCCTACGAGCAGTACTTC. The encoded protein is CSARKERSLAGRAYEQYF.

This sequence joins TRBV9 and TRBJ2-7; D remains ambiguous. This CDR3 is 14 amino acids long. Trimming removed 2 bases at V and 8 bases at J, with 17 bases between. Per germline, CDR1 SGDLS and CDR2 YYNGEE. In DNA, the CDR3 is TGTGCCAGCAGCGTGGGGTTTAATCAGCCCCAGCAGTACTTC. It translates to CASSVGFNQPQQYF. The variable domain in full, completed from reference TRBV9 and TRBJ2-7, reads DSGVTQTPKHLITATGQRVTLRCSPRSGDLSVYWYQQSLDQGLQFLIQYYNGEERAKGNILERFSAQQFPDLHSELNLSSLELGDSALYFCASSVGFNQPQQYFGPGTRLTVT.

The table lists this clonotype with a few counts. Compared with germline, one end of the junction differs, possibly owing to a read error. The chain recombines TRBV7-9 with TRBJ1-4; D may be TRBD1 (6 bases). CDR3 size: 16 residues. Germline V lookup: CDR1 SEHNR, CDR2 FQNEAQ (reference sequence). The CDR3 DNA follows: TGTGCCAGCAGTTTAGCGCTCGGGGGCCGGGATGAAAAACTGTTTTTT. It specifies CASSLALGGRDEKLFF.

This clonotype was seen at least ten times. The V call is TRBV7-9, the J call TRBJ1-2; no clear D gene. In germline, CDR1 is SEHNR, CDR2 FQNEAQ (reference sequence). V lost 0 bases and J lost 6, with 11 bases in between. The CDR3 has 14 amino acids. This chain's CDR3 is CASSLAGKMDGYTF. The DNA for the CDR3 is TGTGCCAGCAGCTTAGCAGGGAAGATGGATGGCTACACCTTC.

This chain uses TRBV10-2 with TRBJ1-2; TRBD1 might be the D (5 bases). This CDR3 contains 13 residues. V lost 6 bases and J lost 7, with 15 bases in between. Germline V gene sequence: CDR1 WSHSY, CDR2 SAAADI. The CDR3 DNA reads TGCGCCAGCAGGGATCCAGGGTCTCTTGGCTACACCTTC. Its protein is CASRDPGSLGYTF.

The chain is built from TRBV19 and TRBJ1-1, with D perhaps TRBD1 (6 bases). CDR3 size: 12 residues. V was cut by 8 bases and J by 1 base, with 8 bases left in between. Germline V lookup: CDR1 LNHDA, CDR2 SQIVND (reference sequence). CDR3 loop: CASWGANTEAFF. The CDR3 DNA sequence: TGTGCCAGTTGGGGGGCGAACACTGAAGCTTTCTTT.

The table lists this clonotype with many counts. The rearrangement uses TRBV12-3 or TRBV12-4 and TRBJ1-6; 7 bases align to TRBD1. Trimming removed 3 bases from V and 10 bases from J; junction bases left unmatched: 6. This CDR3 contains 14 residues. The DNA of the CDR3 is TGTGCCAGCAGTTTCGGCAGGGGGGACTCACCCCTCCACTTT. Translating gives CASSFGRGDSPLHF.

J is TRBJ1-2 and V is TRBV29-1; 8 bases align to TRBD1. Per germline, CDR1 SQVTM and CDR2 ANQGSEA. The CDR3 is made up of 14 amino acids. Trimming at V came to 7 bases and at J to 4 bases, leaving 11 bases not matched to a gene. CDR3 sequence (DNA): TGCAGCGGGACAATGACAGACAGGGGCTATGGCTACACCTTC. Encoded protein: CSGTMTDRGYGYTF.

This clonotype came up a few times. The J gene is TRBJ2-3, the V gene TRBV19; D is unclear. The length of the CDR3 is 12 residues. Germline V gene sequence: CDR1 LNHDA, CDR2 SQIVND (reference sequence). V lost 9 bases, J lost 6 bases, and 13 bases lay in between. The CDR3 here is CASSYGGDTQYF. The DNA for the CDR3 is TGTGCCAGCAGTTATGGTGGGGATACGCAGTATTTT.

The V gene is TRBV20-1, the J gene TRBJ1-4; weak D call: TRBD1 (5 bases). The CDR3 has 12 residues. Germline-derived CDR1 and CDR2 are DFQATT and SNEGSKA (reference sequence). CDR3 nucleotide sequence: TGCAGCCCCCGGGACGGATATGAAAAACTGTTTTTT. This gives the protein CSPRDGYEKLFF.

This clonotype came up many times. The rearrangement uses TRBV7-9 and TRBJ1-1, with 9 bases lining up with TRBD1. The CDR3 is 15 amino acids. The V gene's germline CDR1 is SEHNR and CDR2 FQNEAQ (reference sequence). With 3 bases clipped from V and 4 bases from J, the junction kept 6 bases outside the gene matches. The CDR3 nucleotides are TGTGCCAGCAGCTTCTTGGGACAGGGCCCCACTGAAGCTTTCTTT. Its translation: CASSFLGQGPTEAFF. The variable domain in full, completed from reference TRBV7-9 and TRBJ1-1, reads DTGVSQNPRHKITKRGQNVTFRCDPISEHNRLYWYRQTLGQGPEFLTYFQNEAQLEKSRLLSDRFSAERPKGSFSTLEIQRTEQGDSAMYLCASSFLGQGPTEAFFGQGTRLTVV.

This clonotype was counted a few times. The chain uses TRBV20-1 and TRBJ1-4; the match to TRBD1 covers 9 bases. The CDR3 is made up of 13 amino acids. The trim removed 3 bases at V and 7 bases at J, leaving 3 bases unmatched. The V gene's germline CDR1 is DFQATT and CDR2 SNEGSKA (reference sequence). For the CDR3, the DNA is TGCAGTGCTAGCGACAGGGGGGTTGAAAAACTGTTTTTT. Encoded protein: CSASDRGVEKLFF.

The chain combines TRBV7-3 with TRBJ1-2, with D unclear. The germline V gene has CDR1 SGHTA and CDR2 FQGTGA. V gave up 7 bases and J gave up 6 bases, with 6 bases separating them. The CDR3 runs to 10 residues. The CDR3 is CASINHGYTF. The CDR3 region has the DNA TGTGCCAGCATCAACCATGGCTACACCTTC. The variable domain in full, with the rest retrieved from reference TRBV7-3 and TRBJ1-2, is GAGVSQTPSNKVTEKGKYVELRCDPISGHTALYWYRQSLGQGPEFLIYFQGTGAADDSGLPNDRFFAVRPEGSVSTLKIQRTERGDSAVYLCASINHGYTFGSGTRLTVV.

This clonotype was recorded a few times. J is TRBJ1-5 and V is TRBV19, with D maybe TRBD1 (5 bases). V was pared by 9 bases and J by 0 bases, with 15 bases between. CDR1 LNHDA and CDR2 SQIVND come from the germline V gene (reference sequence). The CDR3 totals 15 residues. CDR3 amino acids: CARGEEPFSNQPQHF. The CDR3 bases are TGTGCCAGAGGGGAGGAGCCGTTTAGCAATCAGCCCCAGCATTTT.

The chain recombines TRBV5-1 with TRBJ2-2; 9 bases agree with TRBD1. In germline, CDR1 is SGHRS, CDR2 YFSETQ. V lost 2 bases, J lost 5 bases, and 19 bases stayed unmatched. The CDR3 runs 20 residues. The CDR3: CASSLLPLTSGTGLTGELFF. CDR3 nucleotide sequence: TGCGCCAGCAGCTTACTTCCGTTAACCTCCGGGACAGGGTTGACCGGGGAGCTGTTTTTT.

This clonotype showed up many times. This rearrangement joins TRBV29-1 to TRBJ2-7; TRBD2 might be the D (6 bases). CDR1 and CDR2 (germline): SQVTM, ANQGSEA. The V gene lost 4 bases and the J gene lost 6 bases, with 13 bases spanning the gap. The CDR3 length is 12 residues. The CDR3 DNA reads as TGCAGCGTTGTGGAGGGGATCCTCGAGCAGTACTTC. Amino acids: CSVVEGILEQYF.

This clonotype was seen repeatedly, ten times or more. J is TRBJ2-5 and V is TRBV24-1; maybe TRBD1 (5 bases). The CDR3 length is 15 residues. Germline V gene data show CDR1 as KGHDR and CDR2 as SFDVKD. Trimming cost V 2 bases and J 0 bases, with 9 bases left between them. The CDR3 region has the DNA TGTGCCACCAGTGATTCCGGACACAACCAAGAGACCCAGTACTTC. It is translated as CATSDSGHNQETQYF.

The genes are TRBV29-1 and TRBJ1-6; D is perhaps TRBD1 (5 bases). Trimming cost V 3 bases and J 7 bases, with 10 bases left between them. The CDR3 is 13 residues long. The germline gives CDR1 SQVTM, CDR2 ANQGSEA. In DNA form, the CDR3 reads TGCAGCGTTGAGGAAGGGGTCAATTCACCCCTCCACTTT. Translating it yields CSVEEGVNSPLHF.

The chain couples TRBV6-1 to TRBJ1-1, with 9 bases that match TRBD1. Per germline, CDR1 MNHNS and CDR2 SASEGT. The CDR3 runs 14 residues. The junction had 5 bases not matched to a gene; V was cut back by 5 bases and J by 4 bases. The DNA of the CDR3 is TGTGCCAGCAGTAGGGACAGGGTGGCCACTGAAGCTTTCTTT. Its protein product is CASSRDRVATEAFF.

The chain couples TRBV7-4 to TRBJ1-4, with unresolved D. There are 16 residues in the CDR3. V was pared by 5 bases and J by 5 bases, with 18 bases between. Germline-derived CDR1 and CDR2 are SGHVT and SQSDAQ. The CDR3 DNA follows: TGTGCCAGCAGCCAAGATTGGTCGGGGAAAAATGAAAAACTGTTTTTT. This codes for CASSQDWSGKNEKLFF.

This chain uses TRBV7-2 with TRBJ1-6; no reliable D call. The CDR3 contains 13 residues. Germline-derived CDR1 and CDR2 are SGHTA and FQGNSA. The V end lost 4 bases, the J end lost 7 bases, and 8 bases lay between the germline ends. CDR3 protein: CASSSLINSPLHF. The CDR3 DNA follows: TGTGCCAGCAGCTCTTTGATAAATTCACCCCTCCACTTT.

The chain carries TRBV20-1 and TRBJ1-4; 8 positions match TRBD1. V dropped 4 bases and J dropped 8; count of bases not matched to a gene: 9. The CDR3 length is 14 residues. In germline, CDR1 is DFQATT, CDR2 SNEGSKA (reference sequence). CDR3 protein: CSATLTGVCEKLFF. CDR3 DNA sequence: TGCAGTGCTACCCTGACAGGGGTTTGCGAAAAACTGTTTTTT.

This clonotype was seen a single time. As DNA, the CDR3 is TGTGCCAGTAAGGGTTGGGAGGAGACCCAGTACTTC. This codes for CASKGWEETQYF. J is TRBJ2-5 and V is TRBV19; a weak D match, TRBD2 (5 bases). Germline CDR1 and CDR2: LNHDA and SQIVND (reference sequence). V shed 7 bases and J shed 5 bases, with 11 bases lying between them. The CDR3 totals 12 residues. The full variable domain, completed using reference TRBV19 and TRBJ2-5, is DGGITQSPKYLFRKEGQNVTLSCEQNLNHDAMYWYRQDPGQGLRLIYYSQIVNDFQKGDIAEGYSVSREKKESFPLTVTSAQKNPTAFYLCASKGWEETQYFGPGTRLLVL.

This clonotype was seen more than once but under ten times. This chain connects TRBV5-1 to TRBJ2-7; 13 nucleotides align to TRBD2. The ends lost 0 bases at V and 2 bases at J; junction bases unmatched: 2. Germline V gene sequence: CDR1 SGHRS, CDR2 YFSETQ. This CDR3 has 16 amino acids. The CDR3 DNA is TGCGCCAGCAGCTTGGGCGGACTAGCGGGGGCCTACGAGCAGTACTTC. Protein product: CASSLGGLAGAYEQYF.

This clonotype was detected ten times or more. The V and J genes are TRBV7-3 and TRBJ2-2, with D perhaps TRBD1 (7 bases). Germline values: CDR1 SGHTA, CDR2 FQGTGA. The CDR3 has 14 residues. V was shortened by 5 bases and J by 4 bases, with 11 bases between the two germline ends. CDR3 bases: TGTGCCAGCAGCCGCCAGGGGGGCACCGGGGAGCTGTTTTTT. Its protein product is CASSRQGGTGELFF.

The table lists this clonotype with many counts. This chain uses TRBV29-1 with TRBJ1-3, with 8 bases matching TRBD1. V shed 7 bases, J shed 0 bases, and the junction held 5 bases outside the gene matches. The germline V gene has CDR1 SQVTM and CDR2 ANQGSEA. The CDR3 runs to 14 residues. DNA of the CDR3: TGCAGCGCTCGGACAGGGAACTCTGGAAACACCATATATTTT. The encoded protein is CSARTGNSGNTIYF.

The V and J genes are TRBV7-2 and TRBJ2-5, with 9 bases matching TRBD2. CDR1 is SGHTA and CDR2 is FQGNSA in the germline V gene. This CDR3 is built from 15 residues. V trimming: 5 bases; J trimming: 4 bases; junction bases outside the gene matches: 8. CDR3 DNA sequence: TGTGCCAGCAGCACCACCCCGACTAGCGGAGAGACCCAGTACTTC. This encodes CASSTTPTSGETQYF. The full variable domain, rest sourced from reference TRBV7-2 and TRBJ2-5, is GAGVSQSPSNKVTEKGKDVELRCDPISGHTALYWYRQSLGQGLEFLIYFQGNSAPDKSGLPSDRFSAERTGGSVSTLTIQRTQQEDSAVYLCASSTTPTSGETQYFGPGTRLLVL.

The chain joins TRBV7-2 to TRBJ1-5, with TRBD1 identical over 9 bases. CDR3 length: 16 residues. Germline CDR1 and CDR2: SGHTA and FQGNSA. J was trimmed by 4 bases and V by 5 bases; bases with no gene match: 9. DNA for the CDR3: TGTGCCAGCAGCCGACAAACCGGACAGGGGAATCAGCCCCAGCATTTT. Translated: CASSRQTGQGNQPQHF.

V usage is TRBV2 and J usage is TRBJ1-1; D remains ambiguous. The V gene's germline CDR1 is SNHLY and CDR2 FYNNEI. V lost 3 bases and J 7 bases, leaving 9 bases between the germline ends. This CDR3 has 12 amino acids. The CDR3 loop reads CASSEAGDEAFF. The CDR3 region has the DNA TGTGCCAGCAGTGAGGCCGGGGATGAAGCTTTCTTT.

This clonotype has just one count. The chain links TRBV11-2 to TRBJ2-7, with 7 bases lining up with TRBD2. V dropped 3 bases and J dropped 7; count of bases not matched to a gene: 3. The CDR3 consists of 12 residues. Germline V CDR1 and CDR2: SGHAT, FQNNGV. CDR3 sequence: CASSLGGWEQYF. The CDR3 DNA follows: TGTGCCAGCAGCTTGGGAGGGTGGGAGCAGTACTTC. The full variable domain, with the rest looked up from reference TRBV11-2 and TRBJ2-7, is EAGVAQSPRYKIIEKRQSVAFWCNPISGHATLYWYQQILGQGPKLLIQFQNNGVVDDSQLPKDRFSAERLKGVDSTLKIQPAKLEDSAVYLCASSLGGWEQYFGPGTRLTVT.